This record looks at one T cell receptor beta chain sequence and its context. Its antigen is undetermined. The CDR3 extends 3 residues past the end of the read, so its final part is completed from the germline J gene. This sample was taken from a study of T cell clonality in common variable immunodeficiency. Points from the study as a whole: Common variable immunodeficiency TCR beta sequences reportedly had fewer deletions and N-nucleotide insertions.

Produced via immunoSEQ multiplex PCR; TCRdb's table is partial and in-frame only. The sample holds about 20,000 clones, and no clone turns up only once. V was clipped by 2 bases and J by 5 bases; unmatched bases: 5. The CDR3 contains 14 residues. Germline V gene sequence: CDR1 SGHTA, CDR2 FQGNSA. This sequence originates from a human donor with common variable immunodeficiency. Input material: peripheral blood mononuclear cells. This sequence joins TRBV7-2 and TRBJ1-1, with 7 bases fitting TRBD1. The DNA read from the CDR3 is TGTGCCAGCAGCTTACGACAGGGCATTACTGAA. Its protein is CASSLRQGITE. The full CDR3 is CASSLRQGITEAFF. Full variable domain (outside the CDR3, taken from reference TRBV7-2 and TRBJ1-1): GAGVSQSPSNKVTEKGKDVELRCDPISGHTALYWYRQSLGQGLEFLIYFQGNSAPDKSGLPSDRFSAERTGGSVSTLTIQRTQQEDSAVYLCASSLRQGITEAFFGQGTRLTVV.